This T cell receptor (beta chain) was recorded in a study of early T cells in non-severe SARS-CoV-2 infection. Researchers tagged individual cDNA molecules with unique molecular identifiers. TCRdb redid the calling of the 5' RACE reads with MiXCR, one entry per CDR3 protein. Altogether 30,000 to 40,000 distinct CDR3 sequences are present, approximately 6% being singletons, with the ten largest covering approximately 7.5%. This clonotype was picked up many times. Looked up from germline, CDR1 is SGHAT and CDR2 is FQNNGV. CDR3 size: 15 residues. Trimming pared 5 bases from V and 2 bases from J, leaving 15 bases between.

This TCR came from an adult who was a healthcare worker with PCR-confirmed SARS-CoV-2 infection or an uninfected control (not recorded which). Sequenced sample: whole blood. The chain combines TRBV11-2 with TRBJ2-5; the D is unclear. CDR3 region: CASSHAVGTQETQYF. The DNA of the CDR3 is TGTGCCAGCAGCCATGCCGTTGGAACACAAGAGACCCAGTACTTC.